What follows are 32 T cell receptor beta chains derived from one specimen sequenced in a study of CD8 T cells in ankylosing spondylitis (TCRdb year 2017). Libraries were built with 5' RACE. The instrument given in TCRdb is Illumina HiSeq 2500. TCRdb itself trimmed the public reads at Q25 with fastp, ran MiXCR and retained productive beta chains. Every entry covers one CDR3 protein and lists the most common genes and DNA from its rows. Counted in this sample were 700,000 to 850,000 distinct CDR3 sequences; approximately 10% of them appeared once. About 0.5% of the sample comes from the top ten. The antigens these receptors bind are not known. Summary of the overall study and its limitations: Blood from ankylosing spondylitis patients appeared to be characterized by a TCR beta motif made up of several highly homologous amino acid variants.

The specimen sequenced was blood, either unsorted or a sorted T cell fraction (not recorded which). The receptor set was obtained from a male donor with ankylosing spondylitis.

The rearrangement links TRBV5-1 to TRBJ1-1, with a weak D call TRBD1 (5 bases). The length of the CDR3 is 14 residues. V lost 4 bases and J 1 base, leaving 11 bases between the germline ends. CDR1 SGHRS and CDR2 YFSETQ come from the germline V gene. CDR3 coding DNA: TGCGCCAGCAGCGGGGGTGACCGGAACACTGAAGCTTTCTTT. This encodes CASSGGDRNTEAFF. Combining the CDR3 with reference TRBV5-1 and TRBJ1-1 gives the whole variable domain KAGVTQTPRYLIKTRGQQVTLSCSPISGHRSVSWYQQTPGQGLQFLFEYFSETQRNKGNFPGRFSGRQFSNSRSEMNVSTLELGDSALYLCASSGGDRNTEAFFGQGTRLTVV.

CDR3 DNA: TGTGCCAGCAGTCCCTACGAGGGGAGCGTCTACGAGCAGTACTTC. It encodes CASSPYEGSVYEQYF. The V gene is TRBV27, the J gene TRBJ2-7; TRBD1 or TRBD2 may be the D gene (5 bases each). Looked up from germline, CDR1 is MNHEY and CDR2 is SMNVEV (reference sequence). V was shortened by 5 bases and J by 3 bases, with 17 bases between the two germline ends. CDR3 length: 15 residues.

This clonotype was counted ten times or more. This chain connects TRBV20-1 to TRBJ1-2, with a possible D match to TRBD1 (6 bases). The CDR3 runs 15 residues. Germline lookup yields CDR1 DFQATT and CDR2 SNEGSKA (reference sequence). V gave up 0 bases and J gave up 6 bases, with 17 bases separating them. CDR3 protein: CSARDHQGLGHGYTF. CDR3 DNA: TGCAGTGCTAGAGATCACCAGGGGTTAGGCCATGGCTACACCTTC.

In this sample, this clonotype turned up a few times. The V call is TRBV4-2, the J call TRBJ2-7; 11 bases fit TRBD1. The CDR3 length is 16 residues. The J segment lost 4 bases and the V segment lost 3 bases, leaving 8 bases of the junction unmatched. Germline loops: CDR1 LGHNA, CDR2 YNFKEQ. The CDR3, as DNA: TGTGCCAGCAGCCAGGCGGGACAGGGGGTTTTATACGAGCAGTACTTC. Translating gives CASSQAGQGVLYEQYF.

A few counts support this clonotype. V gene TRBV10-3 combines with J gene TRBJ1-6; D possibly corresponds to TRBD1 (5 bases). This CDR3 has 14 amino acids. Trimming took 2 bases from V and 9 from J, leaving 11 bases between them. Germline values: CDR1 ENHRY, CDR2 SYGVKD. The CDR3 region is CAISENDGGSPLHF. DNA for the CDR3: TGTGCCATCAGTGAGAACGATGGGGGTTCACCCCTCCACTTT.

This clonotype has a count of ten or more. The chain is built from TRBV29-1 and TRBJ2-5; no clear D gene. V lost 4 bases and J 4 bases, leaving 13 bases between the germline ends. CDR3 size: 13 residues. Germline loops: CDR1 SQVTM, CDR2 ANQGSEA. The CDR3 DNA is TGCAGCGTTGTCGGCTCTCTCCGAGAGACCCAGTACTTC. Residues: CSVVGSLRETQYF.

The rearrangement joins TRBV20-1 to TRBJ2-1; D unresolved. This CDR3 has 12 amino acids. V lost 1 base, J lost 2 bases, and 3 bases lay in between. The germline V gene has CDR1 DFQATT and CDR2 SNEGSKA (reference sequence). CDR3 sequence: CSARAAYNEQFF. The CDR3 bases are TGCAGTGCTAGAGCCGCCTACAATGAGCAGTTCTTC.

CDR3 protein: CASSLSLDGKNEKLFF. The CDR3 DNA reads TGTGCCAGCAGTTTATCATTGGACGGGAAAAATGAAAAACTGTTTTTT. The gene calls are TRBV28 and TRBJ1-4; D gene ambiguous. This CDR3 region has 16 residues. Germline CDR1 and CDR2: MDHEN and SYDVKM. Trimming stripped 1 base from V and 5 bases from J, with 14 bases between. The whole variable domain, filled in from reference TRBV28 and TRBJ1-4, reads DVKVTQSSRYLVKRTGEKVFLECVQDMDHENMFWYRQDPGLGLRLIYFSYDVKMKEKGDIPEGYSVSREKKERFSLILESASTNQTSMYLCASSLSLDGKNEKLFFGSGTQLSVL.

This clonotype was recorded many times. The chain carries TRBV21-1 and TRBJ2-1; the D call in the table, TRBD2, was not verified against the DNA. TRBV21-1 is a pseudogene segment. The CDR3 spans 18 residues. For the CDR3, the DNA is TGTGCCAGCAGCAAATGGGGGACTAGCGGGAGGGTTAAGAATGAGCAGTTCTTC. Translating gives CASSKWGTSGRVKNEQFF.

This clonotype turned up a few times. The chain carries TRBV20-1 and TRBJ2-3, with 8 bases fitting TRBD2. Germline loops: CDR1 DFQATT, CDR2 SNEGSKA (reference sequence). This CDR3 comprises 13 residues. J gave up 6 bases and V 7 bases, and 9 bases lay outside the gene matches. CDR3 nucleotide sequence: TGCAGTGGGTCAAGCGGGAGTATGGATACGCAGTATTTT. As protein: CSGSSGSMDTQYF.

CDR3 bases: TGTGCCAGCAGGGCGGGCGGTGGCTATGGCTACACCTTC. Translation gives CASRAGGGYGYTF. The chain links TRBV6-1 to TRBJ1-2; D is ambiguous. Trimming took off 6 bases at V and 4 bases at J, with 12 bases between the two ends. CDR3 length: 13 amino acids. The germline gives CDR1 MNHNS, CDR2 SASEGT.

The table lists this clonotype with many counts. The CDR3 DNA reads TGTGCCATCAGTGAGCACAGGAACAATCAGCCCCAGCATTTT. Its protein is CAISEHRNNQPQHF. The rearrangement uses TRBV10-3 and TRBJ1-5, with D perhaps matching TRBD1 (5 bases). V lost 2 bases and J 3 bases, leaving 8 bases between the germline ends. The CDR3 consists of 14 residues. The V gene's germline CDR1 is ENHRY and CDR2 SYGVKD.

The sample holds many counts of this clonotype. V gene TRBV29-1 combines with J gene TRBJ1-1; D is perhaps TRBD1 (6 bases). Germline assignment: CDR1 SQVTM and CDR2 ANQGSEA. The CDR3 contains 14 residues. Trimming cost V 6 bases and J 3 bases, with 17 bases left between them. CDR3 nucleotides: TGCAGCGTGGGACATTTGGAAGGGGACACTGAAGCTTTCTTT. Amino acid sequence: CSVGHLEGDTEAFF.

This clonotype was seen only a few times. J is TRBJ2-7 and V is TRBV24-1; 7 nucleotides line up with TRBD1. Germline CDR1 is KGHDR and CDR2 is SFDVKD. The ends lost 4 bases at V and 3 bases at J; junction bases unmatched: 8. This CDR3 comprises 15 residues. The CDR3 nucleotides read TGTGCCACCAGTGACCCCGGGACAGAAGGCTACGAGCAGTACTTC. It codes for CATSDPGTEGYEQYF.

This clonotype was counted only a few times. This chain connects TRBV13 to TRBJ1-3; D might be TRBD1 (5 bases). From germline, CDR1 is PRHDT and CDR2 FYEKMQ (reference sequence). The V gene lost 4 bases and the J gene lost 0 bases, with 10 bases spanning the gap. The CDR3 extends over 15 amino acids. The chain's CDR3 is CASSSGLSSGNTIYF. The CDR3 DNA follows: TGTGCCAGCAGCTCGGGACTCAGCTCTGGAAACACCATATATTTT.

This clonotype showed up many times. The genes are TRBV7-9 and TRBJ2-3; D is possibly TRBD2 (5 bases). The CDR3 runs to 15 residues. Trimming shortened V by 5 bases and J by 0 bases, and 12 bases separated the two germline ends. Germline CDR1 is SEHNR and CDR2 is FQNEAQ (reference sequence). Here the CDR3 reads CASSLDWESTDTQYF. The CDR3 DNA reads TGTGCCAGCAGCCTTGATTGGGAGAGCACAGATACGCAGTATTTT. Combining the CDR3 with reference TRBV7-9 and TRBJ2-3 gives the whole variable domain DTGVSQNPRHKITKRGQNVTFRCDPISEHNRLYWYRQTLGQGPEFLTYFQNEAQLEKSRLLSDRFSAERPKGSFSTLEIQRTEQGDSAMYLCASSLDWESTDTQYFGPGTRLTVL.

The V gene is TRBV7-2, the J gene TRBJ2-1; TRBD2 agrees at 10 bases. V was pared by 5 bases and J by 5 bases, with 6 bases of the junction left unmatched. The CDR3 has 15 amino acids. CDR1 and CDR2 (germline): SGHTA, FQGNSA. The CDR3 sequence: CASSTDSGRNNEQFF. CDR3 nucleotide sequence: TGTGCCAGCAGCACGGATAGCGGGAGGAACAATGAGCAGTTCTTC.

This clonotype was seen more than once but under ten times. This sequence joins TRBV27 and TRBJ1-3, with D uncertain. The CDR3 sequence is 15 residues long. V dropped 6 bases and J dropped 0 bases, with 12 bases sitting between them. Germline V gene sequence: CDR1 MNHEY, CDR2 SMNVEV (reference sequence). CDR3 nucleotide sequence: TGTGCCAGCAGATCCGGGCTTAGCTCTGGAAACACCATATATTTT. Amino acid sequence: CASRSGLSSGNTIYF.

The chain employs TRBV5-1 and TRBJ2-2, with D unresolved. Germline CDR1 is SGHRS and CDR2 is YFSETQ. The CDR3 sequence is 16 residues long. Trimming cost V 4 bases and J 0 bases, with 13 bases left between them. Here the CDR3 reads CASSPGPEANTGELFF. CDR3 bases: TGCGCCAGCAGCCCCGGCCCGGAAGCGAACACCGGGGAGCTGTTTTTT.

This clonotype appeared a few times. The V call is TRBV9, the J call TRBJ2-6, with D perhaps given as TRBD1 or TRBD2 (5 bases each). The CDR3 runs to 14 residues. V was trimmed by 7 bases and J by 4 bases, leaving 12 bases between them. Germline V lookup: CDR1 SGDLS, CDR2 YYNGEE. The CDR3 sequence is CASQTGLGANVLTF. For the CDR3, the DNA is TGTGCCAGCCAGACGGGGCTGGGGGCCAACGTCCTGACTTTC.

This clonotype was found many times. The V and J genes are TRBV5-6 and TRBJ2-5, with D uncertain. CDR3 length: 13 amino acids. V was clipped by 4 bases and J by 7 bases, with 14 bases between them. Germline V gene lookup returns CDR1 SGHDT and CDR2 YYEEEE. The CDR3 is CASSPPPPGTQYF. CDR3 bases: TGTGCCAGCAGCCCTCCCCCACCGGGGACCCAGTACTTC.

This clonotype came up a few times. The gene calls are TRBV11-2 and TRBJ2-5; 13 positions agree with TRBD2. With 7 bases clipped from V and 2 bases from J, the junction kept 13 bases outside the gene matches. Germline V lookup: CDR1 SGHAT, CDR2 FQNNGV. There are 18 residues in the CDR3. Here the CDR3 reads CASNFHPGLAGTQETQYF. In DNA, the CDR3 is TGTGCCAGCAACTTTCATCCGGGACTAGCGGGGACACAAGAGACCCAGTACTTC.

This rearrangement joins TRBV18 to TRBJ2-1; D remains unclear. The V end lost 1 base, the J end lost 9 bases, and 7 bases lay between the germline ends. CDR1 KGHSH and CDR2 LQKENI come from the germline V gene. The CDR3 covers 12 residues. The CDR3 DNA reads as TGTGCCAGCTCACCACGGGCCGGTGAGCAGTTCTTC. Its protein is CASSPRAGEQFF.

The V call is TRBV5-1, the J call TRBJ2-5; maybe TRBD2 (6 bases). CDR3 length: 15 residues. CDR1 and CDR2 (germline): SGHRS, YFSETQ. The V end was cut by 1 base, the J end by 3 bases, with 13 bases between. CDR3: CASSLPRGGEETQYF. DNA for the CDR3: TGCGCCAGCAGCTTGCCGCGGGGAGGTGAAGAGACCCAGTACTTC.

In its sample, this clonotype was seen a few times. The genes are TRBV5-1 and TRBJ2-5, with TRBD2 matching 10 bases. The CDR3 covers 17 residues. CDR1 is SGHRS, CDR2 YFSETQ, per germline. V was pared by 4 bases and J by 5 bases, with 14 bases of the junction left unmatched. CDR3 sequence: CASSPGSSGRSWETQYF. The CDR3 DNA is TGCGCCAGCAGCCCTGGGTCTAGCGGGAGATCCTGGGAGACCCAGTACTTC. The whole variable domain, filled in from reference TRBV5-1 and TRBJ2-5, reads KAGVTQTPRYLIKTRGQQVTLSCSPISGHRSVSWYQQTPGQGLQFLFEYFSETQRNKGNFPGRFSGRQFSNSRSEMNVSTLELGDSALYLCASSPGSSGRSWETQYFGPGTRLLVL.

V and J are TRBV20-1 and TRBJ2-5, with D perhaps TRBD1 (6 bases). The CDR3 runs to 15 residues. V was pared by 7 bases and J by 3 bases, with 21 bases between. Germline-derived CDR1 and CDR2 are DFQATT and SNEGSKA (reference sequence). The CDR3 DNA is TGCAGTGTTGATCCGGGACACACAACCGAAGAGACCCAGTACTTC. It encodes CSVDPGHTTEETQYF.

In its sample, this clonotype was seen a few times. This sequence joins TRBV5-1 and TRBJ2-1, with 9 bases that match TRBD2. Losses at the gene ends were 3 bases for V and 2 bases for J; bases not matched to a gene: 6. The CDR3 totals 16 residues. CDR1 is SGHRS, CDR2 YFSETQ, per germline. Here the CDR3 reads CASSSRGLAAYNEQFF. The CDR3 nucleotides read TGCGCCAGCAGCTCGAGGGGACTAGCAGCCTACAATGAGCAGTTCTTC.

Turning to this clonotype: This could be a read error, since a much larger clone is one nucleotide away. This sequence joins TRBV29-1 and TRBJ1-1, with a weak D call TRBD1 (6 bases). The germline V gene encodes CDR1 SQVTM and CDR2 ANQGSEA. The ends were cut back, 2 bases at V and 7 bases at J, with 20 bases in the middle. The CDR3 spans 15 residues. Written as DNA, the CDR3 is TGCAGCGTTGAATACAGGGCCCCCTCCTCCGTTGAAGCTTTCTTT. Translation gives CSVEYRAPSSVEAFF.

In this sample, this clonotype turned up many times. The genes are TRBV29-1 and TRBJ2-2; 7 bases align to TRBD1. The CDR3 is 13 residues long. The trim removed 6 bases at V and 6 bases at J, leaving 7 bases unmatched. Germline CDR1 is SQVTM and CDR2 is ANQGSEA. This CDR3 is CSVLTGTAGELFF. CDR3 nucleotides: TGCAGCGTCCTGACAGGGACGGCCGGGGAGCTGTTTTTT.

The table lists this clonotype with a few counts. The CDR3 protein is CASRTISGNTIYF. The CDR3 DNA is TGTGCCAGTAGGACAATCTCTGGAAACACCATATATTTT. This chain uses TRBV12-3 or TRBV12-4 with TRBJ1-3; possibly TRBD1 for D (5 bases). Trimming shortened V by 9 bases and J by 0 bases, and 9 bases separated the two germline ends. The length of the CDR3 is 13 residues.

V gene TRBV27 combines with J gene TRBJ1-1; D unclear. The CDR3 covers 15 residues. Per the germline V gene, CDR1 is MNHEY and CDR2 is SMNVEV (reference sequence). V lost 1 base to trimming and J lost 1 base, with 10 bases between them. CDR3 sequence: CASSLLGSANTEAFF. CDR3 coding DNA: TGTGCCAGCAGTTTATTGGGGTCAGCGAACACTGAAGCTTTCTTT.

This chain links TRBV20-1 with TRBJ2-7; 8 bases align to TRBD1. CDR1 and CDR2 (germline): DFQATT, SNEGSKA (reference sequence). This CDR3 is 13 amino acids long. V was clipped by 6 bases and J by 0 bases; unmatched bases: 4. CDR3 protein: CSARTGFSYEQYF. As DNA, the CDR3 is TGCAGTGCCAGGACAGGGTTCTCCTACGAGCAGTACTTC.